This T cell receptor (beta chain) was sequenced in a study of blood T cells in healthy people across ages. Study observations and caveats: Investigators viewed diversity estimates from one million T cells as underestimates, the study reported. Changes in expanded clonotypes were possibly confounded, as the CMV status of donors was unknown.

Germline loops: CDR1 LNHNV, CDR2 YYDKDF (reference sequence). V lost 1 base and J lost 3; bases outside the gene matches: 6. The CDR3 runs 16 residues. This clonotype was observed a handful of times. The antigen is undetermined. Using a J-beta primer mix together with a sample-barcoded 5' primer, a second PCR was run for about 6 to 11 cycles. A tag from a template-switch adaptor with 12 random nucleotides marked each cDNA molecule. One entry per CDR3 protein, called by TCRdb with MiXCR from the 5' RACE reads. The sample lists 750,000 or so distinct CDR3 sequences, roughly 25% seen once, with more than 8.5% in the top ten. A further study also used this sample, focusing on T cells of mothers and their children. That source notes: A few healthy Caucasian mothers and their six children were the donors.

The rearrangement links TRBV15 to TRBJ2-1; 7 nucleotides line up with TRBD2. This receptor was obtained from a boy aged 5-17 years in good health. Specimen: blood. CDR3 DNA sequence: TGTGCCACCAGCAGAGCGTTTCTAGCGGTCTACAATGAGCAGTTCTTC. Protein product: CATSRAFLAVYNEQFF.